Listed below are T cell receptor beta chains from one sample, sequenced in a study of T-cell reconstitution after alpha-beta-depleted transplantation in children. One entry per CDR3 protein, called by TCRdb with MiXCR from the PCR reads. Here the sample spans some 830,000 distinct CDR3 sequences, roughly 15% being singletons. The sample here was PBMCs, mostly from graft donor cells, taken 360 days after TCRalphabeta/CD19-depleted stem cell transplant. The receptors originated from a male patient between 10 and 17 years old who had a stem cell transplant for acute lymphoblastic leukemia, so the T cells may come from the graft donor. The CDR3 runs from the conserved cysteine through the conserved F or W. Clone size is shown for a subset of rows, as once, few, many or a class of expanded clone.

CASSVGLEEYYEQYF | TRBJ2-7 | TRBV9 | -
CASSWGDRPEFF | TRBJ2-1 | TRBV5-1 | -
CSARGDLKNTGELFF | TRBJ2-2 | TRBV20-1 | many
CASRMGQGANRGNQPQHF | TRBJ1-5 | TRBV6-1 | few
CASGSGSVGGSWKDTQYF | TRBJ2-3 | TRBV12-5 | few
CASSSVAPYNEQFF | TRBJ2-1 | TRBV6-5 | few
CASSIPVLAGAHNEQFF | TRBJ2-1 | TRBV19 | -
CSASSGTYEQYF | TRBJ2-7 | TRBV20-1 | few
CSASPRNTGELFF | TRBJ2-2 | TRBV20-1 | -
CASSWDSLNTGELLF | TRBJ2-2 | TRBV5-6 | -
CASSLVPRVSMNTGELFF | TRBJ2-2 | TRBV5-1 | few
CASSIGQGYYGYTF | TRBJ1-2 | TRBV7-9 | -
CASSYGLILNTEAFF | TRBJ1-1 | TRBV6-2/TRBV6-3 | few
CASSGGPGQGFTGELFF | TRBJ2-2 | TRBV27 | few
CASSVLTGIIYEQYF | TRBJ2-7 | TRBV7-9 | -
CSVLLLTSGRRARDEQFF | TRBJ2-1 | TRBV29-1 | -
CSVGGRGQEKETQYF | TRBJ2-5 | TRBV29-1 | -
CASSPRSLDSSYEQYF | TRBJ2-7 | TRBV7-7 | few
CASSLIRTDTQYF | TRBJ2-3 | TRBV5-1 | many
CASSVGGQVSPLHF | TRBJ1-6 | TRBV9 | -
CASSAFPGPQNIQYF | TRBJ2-4 | TRBV27 | -
CASSLVPAGIHF | TRBJ2-7 | TRBV12-3/TRBV12-4 | few
CASRDYGGELFF | TRBJ2-2 | TRBV12-3/TRBV12-4 | -
CASRSGGNEQFF | TRBJ2-1 | TRBV7-2 | many
CASSRPLGTSGSDNEQFF | TRBJ2-1 | TRBV2 | few
CASRIGVSTDTQYF | TRBJ2-3 | TRBV2 | many
CATSRQLTNYGYTF | TRBJ1-2 | TRBV15 | -